The 22 T cell receptor beta chains below all came from one sample that was sequenced in a study of early T cells in non-severe SARS-CoV-2 infection. TCRdb independently ran MiXCR on the 5' RACE reads; one entry per CDR3 protein. Among about 34,000 distinct CDR3 sequences listed, 7% to 7.5% were seen once. Material: whole blood, obtained at baseline. Receptors were obtained from an adult who was a healthcare worker with PCR-confirmed SARS-CoV-2 infection or an uninfected control (not recorded which).

This clonotype was detected ten times or more. The genes are TRBV5-6 and TRBJ2-3; TRBD2 might be the D (5 bases). Trimming shortened V by 2 bases and J by 2 bases, and 9 bases separated the two germline ends. Germline CDR1 reads SGHDT; CDR2 reads YYEEEE. The CDR3 runs 14 residues. The CDR3 sequence: CASSFIASTDTQYF. The CDR3, as DNA: TGTGCCAGCAGCTTTATAGCGTCCACAGATACGCAGTATTTT.

This sequence joins TRBV6-5 and TRBJ2-1; no clear D gene. The germline CDR1 and CDR2 sequences are MNHEY and SVGAGI. Trimming cost V 0 bases and J 10 bases, with 10 bases left between them. The CDR3 is 13 amino acids. The CDR3 DNA reads TGTGCCAGCAGTTACTCACTTCAATTCGAGCAGTTCTTC. Encoded protein: CASSYSLQFEQFF.

This clonotype was counted only a few times. This chain uses TRBV7-9 with TRBJ2-5; no reliable D call. Trimming cost V 3 bases and J 1 base, with 9 bases left between them. The germline V gene encodes CDR1 SEHNR and CDR2 FQNEAQ (reference sequence). The CDR3 extends over 14 amino acids. The CDR3 protein is CASSFGNSQETQYF. The DNA for the CDR3 is TGTGCCAGCAGCTTTGGTAACAGCCAAGAGACCCAGTACTTC.

This clonotype was found many times. The rearrangement uses TRBV20-1 and TRBJ2-5; D is perhaps TRBD2 (6 bases). Germline CDR1 is DFQATT and CDR2 is SNEGSKA (reference sequence). With 6 bases removed from V and 4 bases from J, the gap between germline ends came to 12 bases. The CDR3 is 12 amino acids. The CDR3 loop reads CSARAGSETQYF. The CDR3 DNA is TGCAGTGCCCGAGCGGGTTCAGAGACCCAGTACTTC.

The V gene is TRBV7-2, the J gene TRBJ2-1, with D possibly being TRBD1 (6 bases). CDR1 is SGHTA and CDR2 is FQGNSA in the germline V gene. V gave up 5 bases and J gave up 9 bases, with 17 bases separating them. The CDR3 loop spans 14 amino acids. The CDR3 nucleotides read TGTGCCAGCAGCCCACCGATACAGGGAGTTGAGCAGTTCTTC. Translation: CASSPPIQGVEQFF.

This clonotype was observed many times. The chain combines TRBV29-1 with TRBJ1-2; D ambiguous. Germline CDR1 reads SQVTM; CDR2 reads ANQGSEA. This CDR3 is 14 amino acids long. The V end was cut by 0 bases, the J end by 7 bases, with 15 bases between. This CDR3 is CSVEDRALGPGYTF. As DNA, the CDR3 is TGCAGCGTTGAAGATCGCGCCCTGGGTCCTGGCTACACCTTC.

This clonotype was counted only a few times. The chain combines TRBV10-3 with TRBJ2-3; tentative D call: TRBD2 (5 bases). V shed 10 bases and J shed 2 bases, with 13 bases lying between them. This CDR3 comprises 13 residues. Germline CDR1 reads ENHRY; CDR2 reads SYGVKD. CDR3 sequence reads: CATGGGYTDTQYF. CDR3 DNA sequence: TGTGCCACCGGTGGCGGGTACACAGATACGCAGTATTTT.

This clonotype was counted at least ten times. The CDR3 bases are TGTGCCAGCAGCTTACGCGGGCCTGGTGAGCAGTTCTTC. Residues: CASSLRGPGEQFF. V is TRBV11-3 and J is TRBJ2-1, with a weak D call TRBD2 (5 bases). The CDR3 is made up of 13 amino acids. CDR1 is SGHNT, CDR2 YENEEA, per germline. V lost 2 bases to trimming and J lost 9 bases, with 11 bases between them. Based on the CDR3 plus reference TRBV11-3 and TRBJ2-1, the full variable domain is EAGVVQSPRYKIIEKKQPVAFWCNPISGHNTLYWYLQNLGQGPELLIRYENEEAVDDSQLPKDRFSAERLKGVDSTLKIQPAELGDSAVYLCASSLRGPGEQFFGPGTRLTVL.

This clonotype came up a few times. The chain carries TRBV4-1 and TRBJ2-7, with D unclear. Per germline, CDR1 MGHRA and CDR2 YSYEKL. CDR3 length: 14 amino acids. Trimming removed 1 base from V and 2 bases from J, with 9 bases in between. In nucleotides, the CDR3 is TGCGCCAGCAGCCAAGTAACACAGACCTACGAGCAGTACTTC. Translating it yields CASSQVTQTYEQYF.

The chain combines TRBV20-1 with TRBJ2-3; perhaps TRBD2 as D (6 bases). Per the germline V gene, CDR1 is DFQATT and CDR2 is SNEGSKA (reference sequence). The CDR3 is 14 amino acids. Trimming pared 3 bases from V and 6 bases from J, leaving 16 bases between. The CDR3 sequence is CSASLQAGTDTQYF. In DNA form, the CDR3 reads TGCAGTGCTAGCCTCCAGGCCGGGACTGATACGCAGTATTTT.

This clonotype was seen only a few times. The chain carries TRBV7-6 and TRBJ2-3; 10 bases are a match to TRBD1. The germline V gene encodes CDR1 SGHVS and CDR2 FNYEAQ. The CDR3 has 15 amino acids. Germline trimming cut 6 bases from V and 6 bases from J; bases unmatched to any gene: 9. The CDR3 DNA follows: TGTGCCAGCAGTTCCAAGACAGGGGGCGTCGATACGCAGTATTTT. This encodes CASSSKTGGVDTQYF.

The gene calls are TRBV20-1 and TRBJ2-7; D is unresolved. Germline values: CDR1 DFQATT, CDR2 SNEGSKA (reference sequence). The CDR3 contains 14 residues. V shed 1 base and J shed 2 bases, with 12 bases lying between them. Here the CDR3 DNA reads TGCAGTGCTAGAGTCAGGCGGCTAGCCTACGAGCAGTACTTC. Protein product: CSARVRRLAYEQYF.

This clonotype was picked up many times. V is TRBV10-1 and J is TRBJ2-7; 8 nucleotides match TRBD2. The junction had 8 bases not matched to a gene; V was cut back by 4 bases and J by 3 bases. CDR3 length equals 15 residues. Germline V gives CDR1 WNHNN, CDR2 SYGVQD (reference sequence). As DNA, the CDR3 is TGCGCCAGCAGTGCCGGGACTAGAGGTTTCTACGAGCAGTACTTC. Amino acid sequence: CASSAGTRGFYEQYF.

This clonotype was observed many times. The CDR3 reads CASSEIGQTEAFF. The CDR3 coding sequence is TGTGCCAGCAGTGAAATCGGGCAGACTGAAGCTTTCTTT. The rearrangement links TRBV2 to TRBJ1-1; the D is unclear. Germline assignment: CDR1 SNHLY and CDR2 FYNNEI. This CDR3 contains 13 residues. V was clipped by 2 bases and J by 5 bases, with 9 bases between them.

This clonotype appeared a few times. The chain is built from TRBV7-9 and TRBJ2-2; 10 nucleotides line up with TRBD2. This CDR3 has 16 residues. Germline V gene lookup returns CDR1 SEHNR and CDR2 FQNEAQ (reference sequence). With 2 bases clipped from V and 6 bases from J, the junction kept 6 bases outside the gene matches. The CDR3 loop reads CASSLSAAGGPGELFF. In DNA form, the CDR3 reads TGTGCCAGCAGCTTATCCGCAGCGGGAGGGCCCGGGGAGCTGTTTTTT.

This clonotype was seen ten or more times. The rearrangement uses TRBV12-3 or TRBV12-4 and TRBJ2-5, with a tentative D call TRBD1 (6 bases). The CDR3 covers 12 residues. Between the trimmed V and J ends, which lost 10 bases and 2 bases, there was a span of 11 bases. CDR3 loop: CATTGTQETQYF. DNA for the CDR3: TGTGCCACCACAGGGACGCAAGAGACCCAGTACTTC.

This clonotype was counted at least ten times. This rearrangement joins TRBV29-1 to TRBJ2-3; D might be TRBD1 (6 bases). The CDR3 runs to 14 residues. V was pared by 3 bases and J by 10 bases, with 20 bases between. The germline gives CDR1 SQVTM, CDR2 ANQGSEA. The CDR3 is CSVEEIQGPQSQYF. Here the CDR3 DNA reads TGCAGCGTTGAGGAGATACAGGGACCTCAGTCGCAGTATTTT.

In its sample, this clonotype was seen a few times. The rearrangement uses TRBV6-2 or TRBV6-3 and TRBJ2-3; TRBD2 agrees at 9 bases. Germline V gives CDR1 MNHEY, CDR2 SVGEGT. The CDR3 has 15 residues. After removal of 8 bases from V and 0 bases from J, the junction contained 6 bases not matched to a gene. The DNA of the CDR3 is TGTGCCAGCCTCGTAGCGGGGGAGAGCACAGATACGCAGTATTTT. It codes for CASLVAGESTDTQYF.

The sample holds many counts of this clonotype. This sequence joins TRBV20-1 and TRBJ1-4, with TRBD1 matching 8 bases. The CDR3 contains 15 residues. Per germline, CDR1 DFQATT and CDR2 SNEGSKA (reference sequence). Trimming took 0 bases from V and 4 from J; bases not matched to a gene: 4. The CDR3 DNA is TGCAGTGCTAGAGATGGCGGACAGGGTAATGAAAAACTGTTTTTT. Translation gives CSARDGGQGNEKLFF.

The sample holds many counts of this clonotype. V gene TRBV7-2 combines with J gene TRBJ2-5; D not certain. V gave up 5 bases and J gave up 2 bases, with 15 bases separating them. There are 15 residues in the CDR3. The germline V gene encodes CDR1 SGHTA and CDR2 FQGNSA. CDR3 nucleotides: TGTGCCAGCAGCCCCGGAATACCGGTTCAAGAGACCCAGTACTTC. It yields the protein CASSPGIPVQETQYF.

CDR3 residues: CASSQDQSGAYEQYV. For the CDR3, the DNA is TGTGCCAGCAGCCAAGATCAGAGTGGGGCCTACGAGCAGTACGTC. The chain links TRBV4-2 to TRBJ2-7, with D hard to call. Germline-derived CDR1 and CDR2 are LGHNA and YNFKEQ. V lost 0 bases to trimming and J lost 2 bases, with 11 bases between them. The CDR3 has 15 amino acids.

This clonotype was seen ten or more times. The CDR3 reads CASSLAGQGSAGGPNEQFF. CDR3 bases: TGTGCCAGCAGTTTAGCCGGACAGGGGTCAGCGGGAGGCCCCAATGAGCAGTTCTTC. This chain joins TRBV28 and TRBJ2-1; D possibly matches TRBD1 or TRBD2 (9 bases each). The V end was cut by 2 bases, the J end by 6 bases, with 26 bases between. This CDR3 spans 19 amino acids. Germline assignment: CDR1 MDHEN and CDR2 SYDVKM.